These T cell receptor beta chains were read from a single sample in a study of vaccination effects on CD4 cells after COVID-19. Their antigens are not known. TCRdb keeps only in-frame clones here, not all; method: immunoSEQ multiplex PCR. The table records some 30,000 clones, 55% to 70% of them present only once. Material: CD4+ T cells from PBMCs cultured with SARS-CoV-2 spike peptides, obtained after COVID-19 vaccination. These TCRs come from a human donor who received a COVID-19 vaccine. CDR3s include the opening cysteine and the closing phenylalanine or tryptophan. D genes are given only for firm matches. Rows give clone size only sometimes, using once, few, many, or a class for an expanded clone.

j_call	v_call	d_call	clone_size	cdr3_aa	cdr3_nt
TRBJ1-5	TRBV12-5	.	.	CARTSYSNQPQHF	TGTGCTAGGACGAGTTATAGCAATCAGCCCCAGCATTTT
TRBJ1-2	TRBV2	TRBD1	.	CATGTGVNYGYTF	TGTGCCACCGGGACAGGAGTTAACTATGGCTACACCTTC
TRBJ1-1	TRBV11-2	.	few	CASSGQPGTEAFF	TGTGCCAGCAGCGGGCAGCCAGGCACTGAAGCTTTCTTT
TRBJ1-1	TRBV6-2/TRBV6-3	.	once	CASSYPSSTRHQELNTEAFF	TGTGCCAGCAGTTACCCTAGTTCTACTCGGCACCAAGAGTTAAACACTGAAGCTTTCTTT
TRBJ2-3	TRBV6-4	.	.	CASSGPGTDTQYF	TGTGCCAGCAGTGGTCCCGGGACAGATACGCAGTATTTT
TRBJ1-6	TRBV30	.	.	CAWGREGTGTAYNSPLHF	TGTGCCTGGGGTAGAGAGGGGACCGGGACGGCATATAATTCACCCCTCCACTTT
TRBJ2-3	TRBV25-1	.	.	CASSVFIQGTDTQYF	TGTGCCAGCAGTGTATTCATACAGGGTACAGATACGCAGTATTTT
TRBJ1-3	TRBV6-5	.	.	CASSYSFLNSGNTIYF	TGTGCCAGCAGTTACTCGTTTTTAAACTCTGGAAACACCATATATTTT
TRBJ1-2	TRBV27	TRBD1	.	CASSFGTESNYGYTF	TGTGCCAGCAGTTTCGGGACAGAATCTAACTATGGCTACACCTTC
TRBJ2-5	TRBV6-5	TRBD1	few	CASRDSGGQETQYF	TGTGCCAGCAGGGATTCAGGGGGCCAAGAGACCCAGTACTTC
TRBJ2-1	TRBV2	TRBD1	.	CASSSDRTNYNEQFF	TGTGCCAGCAGTTCGGACAGGACCAACTACAATGAGCAGTTCTTC
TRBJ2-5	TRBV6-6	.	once	CASSYGETQYF	TGTGCCAGCAGTTACGGGGAGACCCAGTACTTC
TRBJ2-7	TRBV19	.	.	CASSDRGRYEQYF	TGTGCCAGTAGTGACCGTGGAAGGTACGAGCAGTACTTC
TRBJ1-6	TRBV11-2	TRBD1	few	CASSLGDRLNSPLHF	TGTGCCAGCAGCTTAGGGGACAGGCTCAATTCACCCCTCCACTTT
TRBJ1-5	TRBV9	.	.	CASSEGLGNQPQHF	TGTGCCAGCAGCGAGGGGTTAGGCAATCAGCCCCAGCATTTT
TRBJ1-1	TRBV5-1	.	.	CASRGETEAFF	TGCGCCAGCAGAGGGGAAACTGAAGCTTTCTTT
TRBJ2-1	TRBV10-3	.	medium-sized	CAISESMNKAVSYNEQFF	TGTGCCATCAGTGAGTCGATGAATAAGGCGGTCTCCTACAATGAGCAGTTCTTC
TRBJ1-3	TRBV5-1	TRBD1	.	CASSLTTPGQGAHSNTIYF	TGCGCCAGCAGCTTGACCACGCCGGGACAGGGGGCGCATTCAAACACCATATATTTT